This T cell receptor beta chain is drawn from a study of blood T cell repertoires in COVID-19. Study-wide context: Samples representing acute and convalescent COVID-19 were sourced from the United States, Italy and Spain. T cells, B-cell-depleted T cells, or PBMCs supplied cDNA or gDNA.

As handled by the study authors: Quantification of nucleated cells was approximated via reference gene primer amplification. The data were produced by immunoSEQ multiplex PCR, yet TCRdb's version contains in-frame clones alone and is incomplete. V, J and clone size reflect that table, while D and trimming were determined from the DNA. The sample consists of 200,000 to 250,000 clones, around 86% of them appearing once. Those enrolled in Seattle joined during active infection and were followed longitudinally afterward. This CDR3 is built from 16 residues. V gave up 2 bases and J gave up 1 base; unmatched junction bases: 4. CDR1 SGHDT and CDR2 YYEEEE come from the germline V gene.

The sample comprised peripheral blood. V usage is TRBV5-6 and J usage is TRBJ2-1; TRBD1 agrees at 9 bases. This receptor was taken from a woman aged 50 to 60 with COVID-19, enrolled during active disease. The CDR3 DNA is TGTGCCAGCAGCTTTCGGGACAGGGTGTCCTACAATGAGCAGTTCTTC. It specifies CASSFRDRVSYNEQFF.